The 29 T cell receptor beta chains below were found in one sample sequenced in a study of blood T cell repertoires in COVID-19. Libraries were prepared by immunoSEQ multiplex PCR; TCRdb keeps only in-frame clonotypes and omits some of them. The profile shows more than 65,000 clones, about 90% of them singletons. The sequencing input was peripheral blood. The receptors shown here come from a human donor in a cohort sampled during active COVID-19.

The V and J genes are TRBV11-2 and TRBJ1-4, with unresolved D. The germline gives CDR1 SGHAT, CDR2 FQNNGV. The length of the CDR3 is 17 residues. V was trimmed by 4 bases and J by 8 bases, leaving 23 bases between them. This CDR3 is CASSSPIRLGVGEKLFF. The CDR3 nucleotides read TGTGCCAGCAGCTCTCCAATCCGACTCGGGGTAGGGGAAAAACTGTTTTTT.

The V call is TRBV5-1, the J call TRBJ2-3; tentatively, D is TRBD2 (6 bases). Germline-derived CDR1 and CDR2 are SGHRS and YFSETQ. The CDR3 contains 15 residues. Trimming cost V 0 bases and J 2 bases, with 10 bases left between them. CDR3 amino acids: CASSLARLDTDTQYF. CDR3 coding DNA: TGCGCCAGCAGCTTGGCCCGACTAGACACAGATACGCAGTATTTT.

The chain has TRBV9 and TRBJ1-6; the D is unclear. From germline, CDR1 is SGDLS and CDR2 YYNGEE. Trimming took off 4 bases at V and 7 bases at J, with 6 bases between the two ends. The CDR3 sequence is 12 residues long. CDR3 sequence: CASSSGNSPLHF. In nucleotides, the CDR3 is TGTGCCAGCAGCTCGGGGAATTCACCCCTCCACTTT.

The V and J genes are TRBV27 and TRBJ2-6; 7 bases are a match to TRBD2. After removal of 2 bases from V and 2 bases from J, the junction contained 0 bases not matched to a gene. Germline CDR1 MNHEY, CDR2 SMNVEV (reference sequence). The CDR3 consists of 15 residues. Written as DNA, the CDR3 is TGTGCCAGCAGTTTAGGGGGGGCTGGGGCCAACGTCCTGACTTTC. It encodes CASSLGGAGANVLTF.

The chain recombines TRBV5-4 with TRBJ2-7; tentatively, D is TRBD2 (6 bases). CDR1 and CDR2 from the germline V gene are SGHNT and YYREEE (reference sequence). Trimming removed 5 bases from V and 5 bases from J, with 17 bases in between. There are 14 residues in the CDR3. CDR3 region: CASSEWGVKNEQYF. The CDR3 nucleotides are TGTGCCAGCAGTGAATGGGGGGTCAAAAACGAGCAGTACTTC.

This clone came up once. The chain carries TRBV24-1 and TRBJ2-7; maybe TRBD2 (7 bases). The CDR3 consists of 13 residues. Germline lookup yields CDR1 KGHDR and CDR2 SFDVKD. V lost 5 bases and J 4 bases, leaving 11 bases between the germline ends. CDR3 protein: CATSAQGGYEQYF. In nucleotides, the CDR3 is TGTGCCACCAGTGCACAGGGAGGGTACGAGCAGTACTTC.

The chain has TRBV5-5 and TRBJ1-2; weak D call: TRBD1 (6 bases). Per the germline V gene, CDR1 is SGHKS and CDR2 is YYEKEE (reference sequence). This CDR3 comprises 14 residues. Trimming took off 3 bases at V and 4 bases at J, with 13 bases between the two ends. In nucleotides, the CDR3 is TGTGCCAGCAGCTCCCCAGGGGATTTCTATGGCTACACCTTC. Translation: CASSSPGDFYGYTF. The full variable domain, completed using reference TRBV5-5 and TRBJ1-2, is DAGVTQSPTHLIKTRGQQVTLRCSPISGHKSVSWYQQVLGQGPQFIFQYYEKEERGRGNFPDRFSARQFPNYSSELNVNALLLGDSALYLCASSSPGDFYGYTFGSGTRLTVV.

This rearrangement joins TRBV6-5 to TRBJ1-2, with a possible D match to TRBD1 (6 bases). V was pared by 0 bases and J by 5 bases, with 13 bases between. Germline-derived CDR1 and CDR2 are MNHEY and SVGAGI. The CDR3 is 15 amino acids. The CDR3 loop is CASSYSADQGYGYTF. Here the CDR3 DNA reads TGTGCCAGCAGTTACTCAGCCGACCAGGGGTATGGCTACACCTTC.

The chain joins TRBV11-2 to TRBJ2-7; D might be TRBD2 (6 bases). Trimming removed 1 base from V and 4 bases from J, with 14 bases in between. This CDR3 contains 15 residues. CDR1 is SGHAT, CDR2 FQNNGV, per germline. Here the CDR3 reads CASSLGARGMYEQYF. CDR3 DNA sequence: TGTGCCAGCAGCTTAGGCGCTCGGGGGATGTACGAGCAGTACTTC.

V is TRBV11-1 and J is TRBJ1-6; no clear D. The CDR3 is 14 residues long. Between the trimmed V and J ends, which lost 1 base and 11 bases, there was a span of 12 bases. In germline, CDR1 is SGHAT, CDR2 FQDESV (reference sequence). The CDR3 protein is CASSLEGRGAPLHF. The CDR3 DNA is TGTGCCAGCAGCTTAGAAGGCCGCGGGGCACCCCTCCACTTT.

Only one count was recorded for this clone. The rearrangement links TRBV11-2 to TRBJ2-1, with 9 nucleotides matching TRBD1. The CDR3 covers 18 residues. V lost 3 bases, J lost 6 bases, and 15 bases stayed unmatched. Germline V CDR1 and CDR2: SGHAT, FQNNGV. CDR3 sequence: CASSFGTGIRGEANEQFF. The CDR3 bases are TGTGCCAGCAGCTTTGGGACAGGGATTAGGGGCGAGGCCAATGAGCAGTTCTTC.

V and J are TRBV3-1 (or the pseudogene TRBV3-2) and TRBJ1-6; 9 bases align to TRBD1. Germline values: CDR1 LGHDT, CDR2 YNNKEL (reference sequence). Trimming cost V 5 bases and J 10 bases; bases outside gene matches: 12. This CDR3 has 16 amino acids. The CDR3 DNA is TGTGCCAGCAGCTACAAACAGGGGGCAAGGGAATCACCCCTCCACTTT. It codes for CASSYKQGARESPLHF.

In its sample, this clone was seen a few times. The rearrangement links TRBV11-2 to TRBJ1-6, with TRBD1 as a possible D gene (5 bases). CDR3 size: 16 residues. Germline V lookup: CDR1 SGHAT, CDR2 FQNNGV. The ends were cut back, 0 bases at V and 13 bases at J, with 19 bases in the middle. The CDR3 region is CASSLDFRADLSPLHF. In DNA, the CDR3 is TGTGCCAGCAGCTTAGATTTCAGGGCAGACCTGTCGCCCCTCCACTTT.

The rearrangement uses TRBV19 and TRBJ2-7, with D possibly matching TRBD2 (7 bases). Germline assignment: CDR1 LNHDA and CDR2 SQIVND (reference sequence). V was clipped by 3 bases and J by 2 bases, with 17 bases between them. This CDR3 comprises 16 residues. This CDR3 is CASSMRGGAVTYEQYF. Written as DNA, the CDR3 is TGTGCCAGTAGTATGAGGGGGGGGGCCGTAACCTACGAGCAGTACTTC.

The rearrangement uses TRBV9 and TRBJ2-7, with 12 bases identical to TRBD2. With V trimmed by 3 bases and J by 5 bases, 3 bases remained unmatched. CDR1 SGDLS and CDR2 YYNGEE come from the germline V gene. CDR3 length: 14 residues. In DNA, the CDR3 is TGTGCCAGCAGCGGACTAGCGGGGGCGAACGAGCAGTACTTC. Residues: CASSGLAGANEQYF.

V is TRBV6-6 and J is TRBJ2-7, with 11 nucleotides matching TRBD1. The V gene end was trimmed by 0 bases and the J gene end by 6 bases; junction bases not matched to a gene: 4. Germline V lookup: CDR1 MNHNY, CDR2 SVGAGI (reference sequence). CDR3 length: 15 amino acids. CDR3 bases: TGTGCCAGCAGTTACTCGGACAGGGGGCTCGGCGAGCAGTACTTC. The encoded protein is CASSYSDRGLGEQYF.

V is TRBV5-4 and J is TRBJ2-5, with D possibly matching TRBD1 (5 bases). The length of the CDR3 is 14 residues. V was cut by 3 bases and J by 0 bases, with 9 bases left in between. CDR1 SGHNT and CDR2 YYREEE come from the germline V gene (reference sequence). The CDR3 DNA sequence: TGTGCCAGCAGCTCTAAGGACAACCAAGAGACCCAGTACTTC. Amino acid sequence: CASSSKDNQETQYF.

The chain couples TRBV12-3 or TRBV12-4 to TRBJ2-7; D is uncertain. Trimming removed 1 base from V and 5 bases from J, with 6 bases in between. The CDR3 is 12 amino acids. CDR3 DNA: TGTGCCAGCAGTTTAGTGTTCGACGAGCAGTACTTC. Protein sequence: CASSLVFDEQYF.

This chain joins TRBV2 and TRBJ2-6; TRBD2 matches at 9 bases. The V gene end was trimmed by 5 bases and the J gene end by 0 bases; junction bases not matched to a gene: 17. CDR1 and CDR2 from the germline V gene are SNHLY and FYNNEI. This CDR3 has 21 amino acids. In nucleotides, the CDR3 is TGTGCCAGCAGTCAATTGCGGGGGGGGCGGCTTATCCGCTCTGGGGCCAACGTCCTGACTTTC. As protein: CASSQLRGGRLIRSGANVLTF.

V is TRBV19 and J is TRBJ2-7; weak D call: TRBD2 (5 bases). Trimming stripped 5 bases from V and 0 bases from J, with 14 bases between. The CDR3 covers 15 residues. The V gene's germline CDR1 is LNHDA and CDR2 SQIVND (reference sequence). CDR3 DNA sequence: TGTGCCAGTAGTCCGAAGACGGGGAGCTCCTACGAGCAGTACTTC. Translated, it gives CASSPKTGSSYEQYF.

DNA of the CDR3: TGTGCCAGCAGCTTTGAGGGGGGGTGGACTGAAGCTTTCTTT. Translated, it gives CASSFEGGWTEAFF. The chain is built from TRBV5-8 and TRBJ1-1, with D possibly being TRBD1 (6 bases). Trimming removed 2 bases from V and 5 bases from J, with 13 bases in between. This CDR3 spans 14 amino acids. Germline V CDR1 and CDR2: SGHTS, YDEGEE.

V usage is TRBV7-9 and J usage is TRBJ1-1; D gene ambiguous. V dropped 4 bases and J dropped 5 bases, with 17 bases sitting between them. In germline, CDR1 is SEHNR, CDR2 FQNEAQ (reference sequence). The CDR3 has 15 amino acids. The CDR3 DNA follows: TGTGCCAGCAGCTCAGATCTCCCGGGTTATACTGAAGCTTTCTTT. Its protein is CASSSDLPGYTEAFF.

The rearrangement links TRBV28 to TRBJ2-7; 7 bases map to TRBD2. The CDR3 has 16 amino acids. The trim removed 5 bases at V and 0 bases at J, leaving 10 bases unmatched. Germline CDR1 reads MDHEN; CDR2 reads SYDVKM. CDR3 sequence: CASSPPGGISSYEQYF. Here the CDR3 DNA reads TGTGCCAGCAGTCCTCCCGGGGGGATTAGCTCCTACGAGCAGTACTTC.

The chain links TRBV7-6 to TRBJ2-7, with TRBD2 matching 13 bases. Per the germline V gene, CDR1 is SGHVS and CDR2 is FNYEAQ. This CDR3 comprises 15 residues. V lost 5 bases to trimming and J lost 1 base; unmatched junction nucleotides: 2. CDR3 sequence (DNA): TGTGCCAGCAGCCCGGGACTAGCGGGGTCCTACGAGCAGTACTTC. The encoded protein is CASSPGLAGSYEQYF.

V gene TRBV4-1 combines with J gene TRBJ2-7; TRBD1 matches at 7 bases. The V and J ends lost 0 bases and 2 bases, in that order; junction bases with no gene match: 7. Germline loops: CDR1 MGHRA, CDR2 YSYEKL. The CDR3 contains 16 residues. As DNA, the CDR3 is TGCGCCAGCAGCCAAGATTGGGGGACAGAGGCCTACGAGCAGTACTTC. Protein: CASSQDWGTEAYEQYF.

CDR3 nucleotides: TGTGCCAGCAGCGCCGGGACAGAAACCTACGAGCAGTACTTC. Its protein product is CASSAGTETYEQYF. V usage is TRBV9 and J usage is TRBJ2-7; 7 bases fit TRBD1. Germline CDR1 SGDLS, CDR2 YYNGEE. Trimming at V came to 3 bases and at J to 2 bases, leaving 5 bases not matched to a gene. The CDR3 length is 14 residues.

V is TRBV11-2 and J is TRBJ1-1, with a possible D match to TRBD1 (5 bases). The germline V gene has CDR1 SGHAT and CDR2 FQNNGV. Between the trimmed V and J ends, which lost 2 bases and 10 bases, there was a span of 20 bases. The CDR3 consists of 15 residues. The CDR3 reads CASSLRAGSSVRAFF. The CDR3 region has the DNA TGTGCCAGCAGCTTAAGGGCAGGGTCTTCGGTGAGAGCTTTCTTT.

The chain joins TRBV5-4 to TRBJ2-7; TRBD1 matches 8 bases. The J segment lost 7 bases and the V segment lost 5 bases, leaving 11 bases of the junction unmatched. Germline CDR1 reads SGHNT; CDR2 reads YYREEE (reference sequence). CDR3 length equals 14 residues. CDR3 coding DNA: TGTGCCAGCAGTCCTTCCGGGACAGGCTCGGAGCAGTACTTC. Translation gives CASSPSGTGSEQYF. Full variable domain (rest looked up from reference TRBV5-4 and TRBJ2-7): ETGVTQSPTHLIKTRGQQVTLRCSSQSGHNTVSWYQQALGQGPQFIFQYYREEENGRGNFPPRFSGLQFPNYSSELNVNALELDDSALYLCASSPSGTGSEQYFGPGTRLTVT.

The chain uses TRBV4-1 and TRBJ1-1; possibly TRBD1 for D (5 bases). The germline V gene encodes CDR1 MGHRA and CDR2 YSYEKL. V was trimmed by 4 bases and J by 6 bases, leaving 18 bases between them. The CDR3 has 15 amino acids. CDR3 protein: CASSPREETAPEAFF. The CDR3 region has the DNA TGCGCCAGCAGCCCCCGGGAGGAGACAGCCCCTGAAGCTTTCTTT.